This TCR beta chain was retrieved from a study of Tregs in tolerant kidney transplant recipients. Points on this clone: The target antigen is unknown.

V lost 1 base to trimming and J lost 6 bases, with 17 bases between them. The CDR3 spans 16 residues. CDR1 and CDR2 from the germline V gene are SGHVS and FNYEAQ. Study-level findings and limits: Activated donor B cell expansion appeared to reveal the most relevant donor-specific TCRbeta repertoire.

Produced via immunoSEQ multiplex PCR; TCRdb's table is partial and in-frame only. Of about 240,000 clones in the sample, more than 65% are singletons; the top ten hold around 0.61%. The chain uses TRBV7-6 and TRBJ2-3; the D gene is possibly TRBD1 (5 bases). Input material: CD4+ T cells from blood. The sequence derives from a human donor in good health. The CDR3 loop is CASSLEARVRSDTQYF. Written as DNA, the CDR3 is TGTGCCAGCAGCTTAGAGGCCAGGGTGAGAAGTGATACGCAGTATTTT.